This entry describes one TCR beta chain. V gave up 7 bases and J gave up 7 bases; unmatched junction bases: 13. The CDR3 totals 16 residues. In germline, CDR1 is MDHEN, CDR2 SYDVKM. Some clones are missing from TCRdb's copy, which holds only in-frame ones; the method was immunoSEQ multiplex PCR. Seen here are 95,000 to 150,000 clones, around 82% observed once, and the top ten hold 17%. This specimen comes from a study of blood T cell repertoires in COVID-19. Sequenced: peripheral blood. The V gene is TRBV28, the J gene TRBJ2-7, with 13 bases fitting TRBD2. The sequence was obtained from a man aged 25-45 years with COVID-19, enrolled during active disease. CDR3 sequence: CASTTGLAGPNPEQYF. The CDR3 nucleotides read TGTGCCAGCACGACGGGACTAGCGGGACCGAACCCTGAGCAGTACTTC.